This T cell receptor (beta chain) was captured by sequencing in a study of beta chain features in type 1 diabetes. General study results and limits: An over-representation of cells with high TCR expression could result from cDNA sequencing.

CD45RO/CCR7/CD25/CD127/CD95/CD27 separated CD4+ naive, central memory, regulatory and stem cell-like memory cells by sorting. In its sample, this clone was seen a few times. Its antigen is unidentified. Investigators reverse transcribed all isolated RNA, so they sequenced expressed TCRB transcripts. About 3.7 million reads per sample were averaged for naive, central memory and regulatory samples. Profiled with immunoSEQ multiplex PCR; TCRdb holds only in-frame clones, not every one. The table includes 300,000 or so clones, 7% to 9% detected once. CDR1 is MNHEY and CDR2 is SVGAGI in the germline V gene. This CDR3 is 13 amino acids long. V lost 0 bases, J lost 11 bases, and 6 bases stayed unmatched.

The sequence was obtained from a woman between 18 and 29 years old in good health. The V and J genes are TRBV6-5 and TRBJ1-1; TRBD1 matches at 7 bases. Sequencing input: central memory CD4+ T cells from blood. CDR3 protein: CASSYSLAGGAFF. The CDR3 region has the DNA TGTGCCAGCAGTTACTCACTGGCAGGGGGGGCTTTCTTT.